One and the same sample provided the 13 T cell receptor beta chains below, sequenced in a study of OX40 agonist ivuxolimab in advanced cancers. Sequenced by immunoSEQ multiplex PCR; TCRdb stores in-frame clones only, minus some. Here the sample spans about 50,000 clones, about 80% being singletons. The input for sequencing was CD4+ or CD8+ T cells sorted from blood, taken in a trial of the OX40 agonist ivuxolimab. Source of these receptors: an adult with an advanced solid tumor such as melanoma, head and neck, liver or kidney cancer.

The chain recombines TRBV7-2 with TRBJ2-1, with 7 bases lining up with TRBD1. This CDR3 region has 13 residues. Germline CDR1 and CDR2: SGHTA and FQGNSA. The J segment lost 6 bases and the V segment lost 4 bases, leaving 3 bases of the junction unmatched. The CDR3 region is CASSSGQINEQFF. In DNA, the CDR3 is TGTGCCAGCAGCTCGGGACAGATCAATGAGCAGTTCTTC. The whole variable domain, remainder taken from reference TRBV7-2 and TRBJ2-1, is GAGVSQSPSNKVTEKGKDVELRCDPISGHTALYWYRQSLGQGLEFLIYFQGNSAPDKSGLPSDRFSAERTGGSVSTLTIQRTQQEDSAVYLCASSSGQINEQFFGPGTRLTVL.

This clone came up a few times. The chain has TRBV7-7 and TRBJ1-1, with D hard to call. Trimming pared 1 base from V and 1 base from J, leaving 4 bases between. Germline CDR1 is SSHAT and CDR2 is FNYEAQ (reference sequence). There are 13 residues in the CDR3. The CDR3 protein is CASSLDTNTEAFF. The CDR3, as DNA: TGTGCCAGCAGCTTAGATACGAACACTGAAGCTTTCTTT. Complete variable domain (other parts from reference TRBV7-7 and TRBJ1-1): GAGVSQSPRYKVTKRGQDVTLRCDPISSHATLYWYQQALGQGPEFLTYFNYEAQPDKSGLPSDRFSAERPEGSISTLTIQRTEQRDSAMYRCASSLDTNTEAFFGQGTRLTVV.

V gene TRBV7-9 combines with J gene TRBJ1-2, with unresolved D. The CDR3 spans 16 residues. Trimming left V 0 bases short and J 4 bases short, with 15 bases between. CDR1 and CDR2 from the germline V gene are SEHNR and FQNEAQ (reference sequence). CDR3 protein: CASSLALTRTSYGYTF. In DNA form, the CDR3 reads TGTGCCAGCAGCTTAGCGCTTACAAGGACCTCCTATGGCTACACCTTC.

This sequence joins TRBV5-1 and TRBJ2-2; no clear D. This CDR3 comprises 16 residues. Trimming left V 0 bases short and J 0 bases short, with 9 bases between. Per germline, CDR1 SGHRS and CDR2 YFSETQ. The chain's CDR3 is CASSLGPGPNTGELFF. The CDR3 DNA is TGCGCCAGCAGCTTGGGTCCGGGCCCGAACACCGGGGAGCTGTTTTTT. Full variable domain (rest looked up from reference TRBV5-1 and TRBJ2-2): KAGVTQTPRYLIKTRGQQVTLSCSPISGHRSVSWYQQTPGQGLQFLFEYFSETQRNKGNFPGRFSGRQFSNSRSEMNVSTLELGDSALYLCASSLGPGPNTGELFFGEGSRLTVL.

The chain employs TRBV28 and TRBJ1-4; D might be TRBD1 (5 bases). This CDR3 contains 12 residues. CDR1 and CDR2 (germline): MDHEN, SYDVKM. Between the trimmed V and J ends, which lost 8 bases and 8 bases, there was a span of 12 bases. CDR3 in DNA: TGTGCCAGCCGGGACTTAGAGGAAAAACTGTTTTTT. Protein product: CASRDLEEKLFF.

DNA of the CDR3: TGTGCCAGTACTCCCTACGGGGGCCTCTACAATGAGCAGTTCTTC. Amino acid sequence: CASTPYGGLYNEQFF. The chain combines TRBV18 with TRBJ2-1, with D perhaps assigned TRBD1 or TRBD2 (6 bases each). In germline, CDR1 is KGHSH, CDR2 LQKENI. The V and J ends lost 9 bases and 3 bases respectively, with 18 bases between them. This CDR3 comprises 15 residues.

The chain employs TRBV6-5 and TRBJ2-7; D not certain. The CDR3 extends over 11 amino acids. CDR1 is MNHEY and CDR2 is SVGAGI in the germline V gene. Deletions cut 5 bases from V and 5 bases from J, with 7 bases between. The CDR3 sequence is CASSEVHEQYF. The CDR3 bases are TGTGCCAGCAGTGAAGTCCACGAGCAGTACTTC.

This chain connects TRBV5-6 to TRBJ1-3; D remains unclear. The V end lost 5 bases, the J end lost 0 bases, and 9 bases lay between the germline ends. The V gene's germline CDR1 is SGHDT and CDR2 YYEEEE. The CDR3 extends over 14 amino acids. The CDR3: CASRSLASGNTIYF. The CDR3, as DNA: TGTGCCAGCAGGTCCCTAGCCTCTGGAAACACCATATATTTT.

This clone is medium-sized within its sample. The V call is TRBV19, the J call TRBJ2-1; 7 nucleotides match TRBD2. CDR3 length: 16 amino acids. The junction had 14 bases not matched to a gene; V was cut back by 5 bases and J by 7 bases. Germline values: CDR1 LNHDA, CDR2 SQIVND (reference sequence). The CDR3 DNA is TGTGCCAGTAGTTCCGAGCGGGGTCGGTTTGGGAATGAGCAGTTCTTC. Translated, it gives CASSSERGRFGNEQFF.

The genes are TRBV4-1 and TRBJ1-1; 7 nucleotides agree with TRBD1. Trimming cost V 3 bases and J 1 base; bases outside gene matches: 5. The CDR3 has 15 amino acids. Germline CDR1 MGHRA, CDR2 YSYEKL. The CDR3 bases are TGCGCCAGCAGCCATCCCCAGGGGGAGAACACTGAAGCTTTCTTT. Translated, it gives CASSHPQGENTEAFF.

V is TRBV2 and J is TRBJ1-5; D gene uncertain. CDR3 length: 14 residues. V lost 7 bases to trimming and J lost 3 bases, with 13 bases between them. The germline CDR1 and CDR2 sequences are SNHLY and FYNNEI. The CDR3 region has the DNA TGTGCCAGCAATCCGGCTACCAACAATCAGCCCCAGCATTTT. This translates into CASNPATNNQPQHF.

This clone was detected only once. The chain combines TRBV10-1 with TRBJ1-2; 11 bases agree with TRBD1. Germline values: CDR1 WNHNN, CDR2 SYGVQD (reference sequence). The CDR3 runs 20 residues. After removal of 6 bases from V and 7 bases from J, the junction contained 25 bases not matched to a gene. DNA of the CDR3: TGCGCCAGCAGCAACCTATTCATTTTATTTTCCGGGACAGGGGGAAGTGGCTACACCTTC. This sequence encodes CASSNLFILFSGTGGSGYTF.

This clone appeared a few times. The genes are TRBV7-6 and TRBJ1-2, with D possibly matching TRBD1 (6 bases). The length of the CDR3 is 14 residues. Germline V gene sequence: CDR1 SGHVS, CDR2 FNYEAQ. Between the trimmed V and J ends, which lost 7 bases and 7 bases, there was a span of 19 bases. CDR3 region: CASTLRLGGSGYTF. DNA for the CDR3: TGTGCCAGCACCCTAAGGTTAGGGGGGTCTGGCTACACCTTC.